This is a list of T cell receptor beta chains from one sample in a study of blood T cell repertoires in COVID-19. Produced via immunoSEQ multiplex PCR; TCRdb's table is partial and in-frame only. The table has fewer than 65,000 clones, roughly 85% seen once. Sequenced sample: peripheral blood. The source is a man aged 60-69 years with acute or convalescent COVID-19. Each CDR3 is given with its conserved first and last residue. Each record gives: J gene, V gene, clone size, D gene, CDR3 protein, CDR3 DNA. D genes are given only for firm matches. For some rows the clone size is stated as once, few or many, or as a class when expanded; others skip it.

TRBJ2-3 TRBV7-2 once . CASSLVQGWTDTQYF TGTGCCAGCAGCTTAGTTCAGGGCTGGACAGATACGCAGTATTTT
TRBJ2-2 TRBV6-6 once TRBD1 CASSYASGQGTGELFF TGTGCCAGCAGTTACGCATCCGGACAGGGCACCGGGGAGCTGTTTTTT
TRBJ2-2 TRBV30 . . CAWSDRGGELFF TGTGCCTGGAGCGATAGAGGCGGGGAGCTGTTTTTT
TRBJ2-7 TRBV28 . . CASSFLGTTAYEQYF TGTGCCAGCAGTTTCCTCGGGACAACCGCCTACGAGCAGTACTTC
TRBJ2-7 TRBV6-5 . TRBD2 CASSHQAGATYEQYF TGTGCCAGCAGCCATCAAGCGGGAGCGACCTACGAGCAGTACTTC
TRBJ2-6 TRBV2 . . CASRLGVGAGDGANVLTF TGTGCCAGCAGGCTCGGGGTGGGGGCAGGAGATGGGGCCAACGTCCTGACTTTC
TRBJ2-7 TRBV6-5 . TRBD2 CASSRSGSEYEQYF TGTGCCAGCAGCCGTAGCGGGAGCGAGTACGAGCAGTACTTC
TRBJ2-2 TRBV10-2 . TRBD2 CASKGGSRTGELFF TGCGCCAGCAAGGGCGGGAGTCGGACCGGGGAGCTGTTTTTT
TRBJ2-2 TRBV11-2 . . CASSLSRAGGELFF TGTGCCAGCAGCTTGAGTAGGGCGGGCGGGGAGCTGTTTTTT
TRBJ1-1 TRBV19 medium-sized TRBD1 CASSTDRDLNTEAFF TGTGCCAGTAGCACGGACAGGGATCTGAACACTGAAGCTTTCTTT
TRBJ1-6 TRBV7-9 . . CASSLLGANSPLHF TGTGCCAGCAGCTTATTAGGGGCTAATTCACCCCTCCACTTT
TRBJ1-6 TRBV14 . . CASSQFSGDNSPLHF TGTGCCAGCAGCCAATTCTCGGGGGATAATTCACCCCTCCACTTT
TRBJ2-7 TRBV12-3/TRBV12-4 . . CASSFGRSYEQYF TGTGCCAGCAGTTTCGGTCGGAGCTACGAGCAGTACTTC
TRBJ2-2 TRBV5-1 . TRBD2 CASSLGGLVGGELFF TGCGCCAGCAGCTTGGGAGGACTAGTCGGCGGGGAGCTGTTTTTT
TRBJ2-2 TRBV19 . TRBD2 CASSWGLAGGRGNTGELFF TGTGCCAGTAGCTGGGGACTAGCGGGAGGACGGGGAAACACCGGGGAGCTGTTTTTT
TRBJ2-7 TRBV5-4 . . CASSLASGYEQYF TGTGCCAGCAGCTTGGCCTCCGGCTACGAGCAGTACTTC
TRBJ2-7 TRBV6-5 . TRBD2 CASSKTPSGPYEQYF TGTGCCAGCAGTAAAACTCCTAGCGGGCCTTACGAGCAGTACTTC
TRBJ2-1 TRBV30 . . CASKTGFLMQFF TGTGCCTCGAAGACAGGTTTTCTGATGCAGTTCTTC
TRBJ1-1 TRBV5-4 few TRBD1 CASSPGQVRGTEAFF TGTGCCAGCAGCCCGGGACAGGTTAGGGGGACTGAAGCTTTCTTT
TRBJ2-1 TRBV5-1 once TRBD1 CASRQGNEQFF TGCGCCAGCCGACAGGGCAATGAGCAGTTCTTC
TRBJ2-7 TRBV13 . TRBD2 CASSLGLAGSYEQYF TGTGCCAGCAGCTTAGGACTAGCGGGATCCTACGAGCAGTACTTC
TRBJ2-7 TRBV11-2 once . CASRGLPSYEQYF TGTGCCAGCAGGGGCCTTCCCTCCTACGAGCAGTACTTC
TRBJ2-7 TRBV2 . . CASSENADPYEQYF TGTGCCAGCAGTGAAAATGCGGATCCCTACGAGCAGTACTTC
TRBJ2-3 TRBV7-2 . TRBD2 CASSTRLAGGPWGTDTQYF TGTGCCAGCAGCACTCGACTAGCGGGAGGGCCGTGGGGCACAGATACGCAGTATTTT
TRBJ2-7 TRBV7-9 few . CASSLGRVARGSYEQYF TGTGCCAGCAGCTTAGGCCGGGTAGCGAGGGGGTCCTACGAGCAGTACTTC
TRBJ1-2 TRBV4-1 . TRBD1 CASSPPDRGYGYTF TGCGCCAGCAGCCCCCCGGACAGGGGCTATGGCTACACCTTC
TRBJ2-2 TRBV2 . . CASRGLRDQNTGELFF TGTGCCAGCAGGGGACTCCGAGATCAGAACACCGGGGAGCTGTTTTTT
TRBJ2-1 TRBV7-3 . TRBD1 CASSLGQGANNEQFF TGTGCCAGCAGCTTAGGACAGGGGGCTAACAATGAGCAGTTCTTC
TRBJ2-2 TRBV5-6 . . CASSTFGTQNTGELFF TGTGCCAGCAGCACATTCGGGACACAGAACACCGGGGAGCTGTTTTTT
TRBJ1-1 TRBV27 . . CASRPGDLPEAFF TGTGCCAGCAGACCGGGAGATTTGCCTGAAGCTTTCTTT
TRBJ2-7 TRBV30 . . CAWSVWGLGVYEQYF TGTGCCTGGAGTGTCTGGGGTCTAGGGGTCTACGAGCAGTACTTC
TRBJ1-5 TRBV12-2 . . CASRTGTDYSNQPQHF TGTGCAAGTCGCACCGGGACAGATTATAGCAATCAGCCCCAGCATTTT
TRBJ1-2 TRBV3-1/TRBV3-2 . . CASSHSSQATF TGTGCCAGCAGCCATTCCAGCCAGGCCACCTTC